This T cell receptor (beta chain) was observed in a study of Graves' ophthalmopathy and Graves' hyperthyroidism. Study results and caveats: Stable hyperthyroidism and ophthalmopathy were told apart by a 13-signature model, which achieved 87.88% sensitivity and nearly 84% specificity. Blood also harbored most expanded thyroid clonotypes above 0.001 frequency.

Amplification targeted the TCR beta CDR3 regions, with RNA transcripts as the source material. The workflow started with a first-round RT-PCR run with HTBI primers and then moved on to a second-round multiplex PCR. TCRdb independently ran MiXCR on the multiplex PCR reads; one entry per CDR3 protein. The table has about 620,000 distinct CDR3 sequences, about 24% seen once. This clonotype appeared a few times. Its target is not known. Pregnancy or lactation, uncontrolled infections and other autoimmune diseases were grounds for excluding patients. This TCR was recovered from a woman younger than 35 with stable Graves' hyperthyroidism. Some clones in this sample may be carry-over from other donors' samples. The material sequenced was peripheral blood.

In DNA, the CDR3 is TGTGCCAGCAGCGTAGTACCAGGGACTCATGGCTACACCTTC. This codes for CASSVVPGTHGYTF. The chain links TRBV9 to TRBJ1-2; D is possibly TRBD1 (5 bases). V was pared by 0 bases and J by 6 bases, with 12 bases between. The germline CDR1 and CDR2 sequences are SGDLS and YYNGEE. This CDR3 spans 14 amino acids.